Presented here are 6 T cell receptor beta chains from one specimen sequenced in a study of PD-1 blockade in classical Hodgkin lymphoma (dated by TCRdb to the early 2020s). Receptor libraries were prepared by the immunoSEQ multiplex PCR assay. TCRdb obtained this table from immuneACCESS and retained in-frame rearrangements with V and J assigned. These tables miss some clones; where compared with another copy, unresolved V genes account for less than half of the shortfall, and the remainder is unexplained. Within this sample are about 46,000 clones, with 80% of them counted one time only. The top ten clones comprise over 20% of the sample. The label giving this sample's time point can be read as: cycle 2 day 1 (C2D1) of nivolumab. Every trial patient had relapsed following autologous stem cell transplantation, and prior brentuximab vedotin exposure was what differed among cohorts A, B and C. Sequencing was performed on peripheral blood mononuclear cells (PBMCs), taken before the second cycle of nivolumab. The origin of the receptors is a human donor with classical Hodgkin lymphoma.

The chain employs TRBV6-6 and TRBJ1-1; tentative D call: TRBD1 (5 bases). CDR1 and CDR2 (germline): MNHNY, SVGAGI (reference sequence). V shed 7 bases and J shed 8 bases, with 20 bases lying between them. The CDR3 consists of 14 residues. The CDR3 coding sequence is TGTGCCAGCACCTCGTCTGGGGGGATACTAGAAGCTTTCTTT. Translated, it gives CASTSSGGILEAFF.

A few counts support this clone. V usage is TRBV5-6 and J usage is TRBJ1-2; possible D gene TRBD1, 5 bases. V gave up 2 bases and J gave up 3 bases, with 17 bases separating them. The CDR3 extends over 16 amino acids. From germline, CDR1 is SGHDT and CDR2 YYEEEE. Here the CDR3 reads CASSFRTSPNHYGYTF. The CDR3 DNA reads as TGTGCCAGCAGCTTCAGGACATCCCCTAATCACTATGGCTACACCTTC.

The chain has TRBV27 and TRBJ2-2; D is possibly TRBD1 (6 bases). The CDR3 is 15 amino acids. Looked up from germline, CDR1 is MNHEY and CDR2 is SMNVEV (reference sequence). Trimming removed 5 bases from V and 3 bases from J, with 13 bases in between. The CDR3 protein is CASSPGTRYTGELFF. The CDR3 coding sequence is TGTGCCAGCAGTCCCGGGACAAGATACACCGGGGAGCTGTTTTTT.

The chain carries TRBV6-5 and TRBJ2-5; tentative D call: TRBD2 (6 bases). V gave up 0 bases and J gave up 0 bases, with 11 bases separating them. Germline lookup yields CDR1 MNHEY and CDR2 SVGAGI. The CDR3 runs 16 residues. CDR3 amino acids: CASSYSAEGYQETQYF. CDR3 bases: TGTGCCAGCAGTTACTCGGCGGAGGGGTACCAAGAGACCCAGTACTTC.

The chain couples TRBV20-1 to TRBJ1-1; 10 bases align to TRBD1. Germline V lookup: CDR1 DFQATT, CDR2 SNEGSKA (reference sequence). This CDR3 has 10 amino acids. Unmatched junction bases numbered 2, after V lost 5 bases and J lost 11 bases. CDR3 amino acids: CSADRGQAFF. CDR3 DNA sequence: TGCAGTGCTGACAGGGGGCAGGCTTTCTTT.

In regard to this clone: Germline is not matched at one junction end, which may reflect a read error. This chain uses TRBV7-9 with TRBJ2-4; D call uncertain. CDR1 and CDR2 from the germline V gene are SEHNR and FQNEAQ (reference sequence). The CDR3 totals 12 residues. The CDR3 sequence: CASSAVGRSSHF. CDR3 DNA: TGTGCCAGCAGCGCGGTGGGAAGATCCTCACACTTC.